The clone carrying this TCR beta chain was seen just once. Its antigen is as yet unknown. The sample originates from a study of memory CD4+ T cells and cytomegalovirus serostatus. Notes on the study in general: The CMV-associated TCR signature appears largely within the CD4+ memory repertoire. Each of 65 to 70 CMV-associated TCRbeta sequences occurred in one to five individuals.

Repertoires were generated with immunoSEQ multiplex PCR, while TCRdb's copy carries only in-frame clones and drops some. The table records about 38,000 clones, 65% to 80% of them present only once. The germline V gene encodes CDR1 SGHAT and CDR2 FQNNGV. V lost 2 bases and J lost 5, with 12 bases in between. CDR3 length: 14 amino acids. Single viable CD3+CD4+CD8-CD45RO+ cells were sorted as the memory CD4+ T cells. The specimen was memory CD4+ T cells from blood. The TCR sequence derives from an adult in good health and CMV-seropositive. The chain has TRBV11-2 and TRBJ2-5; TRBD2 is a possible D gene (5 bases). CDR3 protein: CASSLSLARETQYF. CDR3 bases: TGTGCCAGCAGCTTATCTCTAGCCCGTGAGACCCAGTACTTC.